This T cell receptor (beta chain) appears in the sequencing data of a study of shared clonotypes between healthy human individuals. Across the study: The donors, two women and a few men, were aged 18 to 49. Study-level results: Researchers found naive subsets generally carried larger estimated richness than memory subsets.

The CDR3 runs 14 residues. The V end lost 1 base, the J end lost 1 base, and 8 bases lay between the germline ends. Germline-derived CDR1 and CDR2 are SGHTS and YDEGEE. This clone has more than one count but fewer than ten. Its antigen is not known. Data came from immunoSEQ multiplex PCR; TCRdb stores just in-frame clones and leaves some out. The sample consists of 640,000 or so clones, around 72% of them appearing once. Splitting of CD4+ cells produced CD45RA+ naive and CD45RA-negative memory subsets. The TCR sequence derives from a woman aged 25 to 39 in good health. The sample consisted of memory CD4+ T cells sorted from blood. As for subset: CD45RA-negative fraction. The rearrangement links TRBV5-8 to TRBJ1-2; D remains unclear. The CDR3 region has the DNA TGTGCCAGCAGCTTGATTACCCTTAACTATGGCTACACCTTC. It is translated as CASSLITLNYGYTF.